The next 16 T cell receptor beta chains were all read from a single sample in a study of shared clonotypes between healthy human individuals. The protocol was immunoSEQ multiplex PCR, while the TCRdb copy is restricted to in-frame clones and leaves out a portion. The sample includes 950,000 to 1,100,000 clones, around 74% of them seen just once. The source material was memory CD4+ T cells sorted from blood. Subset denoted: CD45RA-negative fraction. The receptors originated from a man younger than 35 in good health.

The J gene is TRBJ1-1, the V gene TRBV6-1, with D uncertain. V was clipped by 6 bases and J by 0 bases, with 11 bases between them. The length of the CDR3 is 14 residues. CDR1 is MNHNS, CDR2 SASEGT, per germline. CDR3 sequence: CASRLSGLNTEAFF. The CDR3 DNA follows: TGTGCCAGCAGACTTTCAGGCCTGAACACTGAAGCTTTCTTT.

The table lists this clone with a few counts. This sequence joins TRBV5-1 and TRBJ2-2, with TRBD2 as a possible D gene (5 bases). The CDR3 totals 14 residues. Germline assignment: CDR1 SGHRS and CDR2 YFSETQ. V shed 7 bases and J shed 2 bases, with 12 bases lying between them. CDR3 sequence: CASRSGKNTGELFF. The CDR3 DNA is TGCGCCAGCCGGTCCGGGAAAAACACCGGGGAGCTGTTTTTT.

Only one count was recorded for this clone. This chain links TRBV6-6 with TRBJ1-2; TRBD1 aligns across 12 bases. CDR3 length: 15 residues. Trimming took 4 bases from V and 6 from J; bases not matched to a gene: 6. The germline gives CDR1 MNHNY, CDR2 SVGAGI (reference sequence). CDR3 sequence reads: CASSLLGQGANGYTF. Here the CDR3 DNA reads TGTGCCAGCAGTTTACTGGGACAGGGGGCGAATGGCTACACCTTC.

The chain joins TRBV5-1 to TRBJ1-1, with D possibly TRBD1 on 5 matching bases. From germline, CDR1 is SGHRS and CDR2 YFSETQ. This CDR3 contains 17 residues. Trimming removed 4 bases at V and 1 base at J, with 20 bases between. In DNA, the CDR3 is TGCGCCAGCAGCCGGTTTGATTCCAAAACAGGGAACACTGAAGCTTTCTTT. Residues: CASSRFDSKTGNTEAFF.

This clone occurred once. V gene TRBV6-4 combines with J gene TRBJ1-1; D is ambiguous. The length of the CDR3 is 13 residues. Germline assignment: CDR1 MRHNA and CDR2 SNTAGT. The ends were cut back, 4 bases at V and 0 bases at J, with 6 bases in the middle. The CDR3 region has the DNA TGTGCCAGCAGTGCGCGGATGAACACTGAAGCTTTCTTT. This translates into CASSARMNTEAFF.

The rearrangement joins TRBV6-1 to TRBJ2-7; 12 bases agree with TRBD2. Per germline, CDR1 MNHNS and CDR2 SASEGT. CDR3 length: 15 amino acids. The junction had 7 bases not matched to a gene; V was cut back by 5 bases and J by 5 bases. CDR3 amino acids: CASSPGLAGLNEQYF. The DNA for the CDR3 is TGTGCCAGCAGTCCGGGACTAGCGGGCTTGAACGAGCAGTACTTC.

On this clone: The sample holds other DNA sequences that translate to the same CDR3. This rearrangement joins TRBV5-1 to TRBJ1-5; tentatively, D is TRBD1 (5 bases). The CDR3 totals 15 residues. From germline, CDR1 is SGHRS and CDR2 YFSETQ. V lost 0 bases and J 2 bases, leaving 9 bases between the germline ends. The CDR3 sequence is CASSLAGGGNQPQHF. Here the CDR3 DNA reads TGCGCCAGCAGCTTGGCGGGGGGAGGCAATCAGCCCCAGCATTTT. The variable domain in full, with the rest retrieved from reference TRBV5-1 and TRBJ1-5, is KAGVTQTPRYLIKTRGQQVTLSCSPISGHRSVSWYQQTPGQGLQFLFEYFSETQRNKGNFPGRFSGRQFSNSRSEMNVSTLELGDSALYLCASSLAGGGNQPQHFGDGTRLSIL.

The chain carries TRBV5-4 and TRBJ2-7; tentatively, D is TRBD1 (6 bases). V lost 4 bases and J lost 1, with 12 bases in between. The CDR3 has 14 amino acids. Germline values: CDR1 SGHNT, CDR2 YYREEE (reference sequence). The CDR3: CASSRTGTSYEQYF. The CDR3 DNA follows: TGTGCCAGCAGCCGTACCGGGACATCCTACGAGCAGTACTTC.

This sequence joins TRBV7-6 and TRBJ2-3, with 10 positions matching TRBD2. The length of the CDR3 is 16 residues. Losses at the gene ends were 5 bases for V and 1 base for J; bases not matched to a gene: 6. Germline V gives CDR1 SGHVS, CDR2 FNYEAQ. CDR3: CASSPALAGGTDTQYF. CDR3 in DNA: TGTGCCAGCAGCCCGGCCCTAGCGGGGGGCACAGATACGCAGTATTTT.

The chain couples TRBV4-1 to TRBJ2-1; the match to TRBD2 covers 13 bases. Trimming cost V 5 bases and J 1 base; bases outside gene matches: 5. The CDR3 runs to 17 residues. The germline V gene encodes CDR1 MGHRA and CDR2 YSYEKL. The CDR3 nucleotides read TGCGCCAGCAGCGAGGGACTAGCGGGACCTTCCTACAATGAGCAGTTCTTC. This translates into CASSEGLAGPSYNEQFF.

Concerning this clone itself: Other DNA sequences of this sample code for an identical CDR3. For the CDR3, the DNA is TGCGCCAGCAGCTCAACGGTAAGCTCCTACAATGAGCAGTTCTTC. Protein: CASSSTVSSYNEQFF. The chain combines TRBV5-1 with TRBJ2-1; D gene ambiguous. There are 15 residues in the CDR3. Trimming left V 3 bases short and J 0 bases short, with 10 bases between. Looked up from germline, CDR1 is SGHRS and CDR2 is YFSETQ.

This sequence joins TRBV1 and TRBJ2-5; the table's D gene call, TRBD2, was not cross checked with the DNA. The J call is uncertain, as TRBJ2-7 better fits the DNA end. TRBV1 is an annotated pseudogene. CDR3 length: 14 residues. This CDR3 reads CTSASGEGSYEQYF. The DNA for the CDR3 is TGCACCAGCGCATCGGGAGAGGGCTCCTACGAGCAGTACTTC.

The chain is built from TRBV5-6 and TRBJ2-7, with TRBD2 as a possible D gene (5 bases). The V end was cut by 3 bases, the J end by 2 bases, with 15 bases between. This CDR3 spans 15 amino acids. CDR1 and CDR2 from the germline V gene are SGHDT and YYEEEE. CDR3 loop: CASSSPRGSPYEQYF. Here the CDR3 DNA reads TGTGCCAGCAGCTCCCCTCGCGGGTCTCCCTACGAGCAGTACTTC.

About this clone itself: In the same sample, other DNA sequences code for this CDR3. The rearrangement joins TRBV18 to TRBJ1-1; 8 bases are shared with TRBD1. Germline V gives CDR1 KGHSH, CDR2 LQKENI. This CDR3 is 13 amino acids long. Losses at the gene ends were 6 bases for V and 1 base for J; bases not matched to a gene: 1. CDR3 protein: CASSGQGNTEAFF. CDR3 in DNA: TGTGCCAGCTCCGGACAGGGGAACACTGAAGCTTTCTTT. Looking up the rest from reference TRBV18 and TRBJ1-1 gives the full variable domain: NAGVMQNPRHLVRRRGQEARLRCSPMKGHSHVYWYRQLPEEGLKFMVYLQKENIIDESGMPKERFSAEFPKEGPSILRIQQVVRGDSAAYFCASSGQGNTEAFFGQGTRLTVV.

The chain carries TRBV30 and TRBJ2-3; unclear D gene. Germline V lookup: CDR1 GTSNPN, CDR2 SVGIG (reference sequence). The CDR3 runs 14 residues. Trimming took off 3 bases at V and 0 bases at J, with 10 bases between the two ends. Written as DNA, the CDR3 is TGTGCCTGGAGAGGGCTTACTAGCACAGATACGCAGTATTTT. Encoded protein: CAWRGLTSTDTQYF.

The CDR3 loop reads CASSHPTGNNEQFF. DNA of the CDR3: TGCGCCAGCAGCCATCCGACAGGGAACAATGAGCAGTTCTTC. The chain couples TRBV4-1 to TRBJ2-1; 7 bases agree with TRBD1. Trimming cost V 3 bases and J 5 bases; bases outside gene matches: 4. The CDR3 is made up of 14 amino acids. The germline gives CDR1 MGHRA, CDR2 YSYEKL.